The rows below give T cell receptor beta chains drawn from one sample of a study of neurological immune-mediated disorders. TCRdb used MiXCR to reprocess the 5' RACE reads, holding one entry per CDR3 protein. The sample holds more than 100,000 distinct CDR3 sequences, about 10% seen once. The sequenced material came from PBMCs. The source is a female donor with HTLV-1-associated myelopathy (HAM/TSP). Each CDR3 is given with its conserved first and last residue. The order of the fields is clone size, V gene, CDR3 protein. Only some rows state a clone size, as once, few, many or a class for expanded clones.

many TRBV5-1 CASMAGTSSYEQYF
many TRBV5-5 CASSLGGQTDTQYF
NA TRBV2 CVSSGKGPNQPQHF
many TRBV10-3 CAISESWEGTDTQYF
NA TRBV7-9 CASSLGVTSGGQYQETQYF
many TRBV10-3 CAIQGDANQPQHF
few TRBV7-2 CASSLAGLAGTGELFF
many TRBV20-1 CSAPIGGTDTQYF
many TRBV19 CASQRTGLSYNSPLHF
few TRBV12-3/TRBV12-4 CASSNLRDRVIEQFF
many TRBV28 CASSLTTTGGELFF
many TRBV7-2 CASSPSQGDNYGYTF
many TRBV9 CASRKPGTGSSGYTF
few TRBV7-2 CASSLADGGSYGYTF
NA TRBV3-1 CASSRSRQGEAFF
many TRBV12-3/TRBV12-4 CASSPLVPGRKLFF
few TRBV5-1 CASSVQGQNYGYTF
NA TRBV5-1 CASSLTGITGELFF
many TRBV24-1 CATSRSSHQETQYF
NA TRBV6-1 CASSEGWGTGELFF
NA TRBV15 CATSRAVPGNTIYF
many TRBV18 CASSPIGAGAQETQYF
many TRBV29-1 CSVREGVAGYNEQFF
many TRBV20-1 CSAREPLDLNTEAFF
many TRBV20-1 CSATPDRGGYTF
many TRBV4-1 CASSQKTGTSSGANVLTF